Listed here are 10 T cell receptor beta chains from one sample, sequenced in a study of T cell responses to AZD1222 COVID-19 vaccine. The assay was immunoSEQ multiplex PCR, and TCRdb's table has in-frame clones only and misses some. The top ten clones hold 2.9% of a sample with roughly 78,000 clones, roughly 85% of them seen once. The sample in question was peripheral blood, obtained on day 0 of AZD1222 vaccination. The receptors shown here come from an adult in good health.

This chain connects TRBV7-3 to TRBJ2-3; D ambiguous. In germline, CDR1 is SGHTA, CDR2 FQGTGA. This CDR3 comprises 15 residues. The V end lost 1 base, the J end lost 2 bases, and 10 bases lay between the germline ends. The CDR3 region is CASSLNGQSTDTQYF. CDR3 in DNA: TGTGCCAGCAGCTTAAACGGTCAATCCACAGATACGCAGTATTTT.

The CDR3 DNA is TGCGCCAGCAGCCAGCGGACAGGAGTAGAGACCCAGTACTTC. It encodes CASSQRTGVETQYF. The genes are TRBV4-1 and TRBJ2-5, with 7 bases identical to TRBD1. The CDR3 runs to 14 residues. The germline V gene encodes CDR1 MGHRA and CDR2 YSYEKL. The junction had 5 bases not matched to a gene; V was cut back by 3 bases and J by 4 bases.

In its sample, this clone is medium-sized (0.01 to 0.1%). This chain connects TRBV20-1 to TRBJ1-5; D is ambiguous. The germline V gene has CDR1 DFQATT and CDR2 SNEGSKA (reference sequence). This CDR3 region has 12 residues. V was clipped by 3 bases and J by 3 bases, with 6 bases between them. The CDR3 loop reads CSASSTNQPQHF. DNA for the CDR3: TGCAGTGCTAGTTCTACCAATCAGCCCCAGCATTTT.

This clone was seen only once. The rearrangement joins TRBV6-1 to TRBJ2-7; D unresolved. Deletions cut 1 base from V and 0 bases from J, with 13 bases between. The CDR3 runs 16 residues. CDR1 and CDR2 from the germline V gene are MNHNS and SASEGT. In DNA, the CDR3 is TGTGCCAGCAGTGAAGTGTTGTCGGTTAGCTCCTACGAGCAGTACTTC. It specifies CASSEVLSVSSYEQYF.

In this sample, this clone turned up a few times. CDR3 sequence reads: CASSQAGLLNGELFF. CDR3 DNA sequence: TGCGCCAGCAGCCAAGCGGGACTCTTAAACGGGGAGCTGTTTTTT. V is TRBV4-1 and J is TRBJ2-2; tentatively, D is TRBD2 (6 bases). This CDR3 region has 15 residues. The V gene lost 1 base and the J gene lost 7 bases, with 13 bases spanning the gap. Germline V gene sequence: CDR1 MGHRA, CDR2 YSYEKL.

V is TRBV9 and J is TRBJ2-3; TRBD1 is a possible D gene (6 bases). CDR3 length equals 14 residues. The V gene's germline CDR1 is SGDLS and CDR2 YYNGEE. V was pared by 0 bases and J by 4 bases, with 9 bases between. CDR3 in DNA: TGTGCCAGCAGCGTAGTGGGGGCGGCAGATACGCAGTATTTT. Its protein product is CASSVVGAADTQYF.

The chain links TRBV5-1 to TRBJ2-5, with 10 bases fitting TRBD2. Germline lookup yields CDR1 SGHRS and CDR2 YFSETQ. This CDR3 has 19 residues. V lost 0 bases, J lost 3 bases, and 14 bases stayed unmatched. Here the CDR3 DNA reads TGCGCCAGCAGCTTGGGTCTAGCGGGAGTGAGGGCTGTGGAAGAGACCCAGTACTTC. Residues: CASSLGLAGVRAVEETQYF.

The chain is built from TRBV2 and TRBJ1-3; no definite D call. The germline gives CDR1 SNHLY, CDR2 FYNNEI. This CDR3 comprises 12 residues. V lost 3 bases and J lost 4, with 4 bases in between. The CDR3 nucleotides read TGTGCCAGCAGTGACCGGGGAAACACCATATATTTT. Translation gives CASSDRGNTIYF. Supplemented by reference TRBV2 and TRBJ1-3, the full variable domain reads EPEVTQTPSHQVTQMGQEVILRCVPISNHLYFYWYRQILGQKVEFLVSFYNNEISEKSEIFDDQFSVERPDGSNFTLKIRSTKLEDSAMYFCASSDRGNTIYFGEGSWLTVV.

DNA of the CDR3: TGTGCCAGCAGTTACGGGGGTTGGACTGAAGCTTTCTTT. Translated, it gives CASSYGGWTEAFF. The gene calls are TRBV6-5 and TRBJ1-1; perhaps TRBD1 as D (5 bases). Deletions cut 2 bases from V and 5 bases from J, with 9 bases between. The CDR3 has 13 amino acids. CDR1 and CDR2 from the germline V gene are MNHEY and SVGAGI.

This chain joins TRBV18 and TRBJ1-2; 7 bases fit TRBD1. J gave up 6 bases and V 6 bases, and 7 bases lay outside the gene matches. CDR3 size: 13 residues. Germline CDR1 is KGHSH and CDR2 is LQKENI. The chain's CDR3 is CASSPGQKNGYTF. CDR3 coding DNA: TGTGCCAGCTCCCCGGGACAGAAGAATGGCTACACCTTC.